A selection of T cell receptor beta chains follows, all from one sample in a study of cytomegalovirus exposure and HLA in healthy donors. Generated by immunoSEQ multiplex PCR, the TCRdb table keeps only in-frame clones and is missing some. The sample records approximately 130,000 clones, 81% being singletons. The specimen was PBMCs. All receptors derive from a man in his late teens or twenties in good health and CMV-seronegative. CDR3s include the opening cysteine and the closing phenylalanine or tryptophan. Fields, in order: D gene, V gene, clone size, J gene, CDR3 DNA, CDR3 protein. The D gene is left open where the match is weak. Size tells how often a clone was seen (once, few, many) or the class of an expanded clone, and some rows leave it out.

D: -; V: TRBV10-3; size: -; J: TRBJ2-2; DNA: TGTGCCATCAGGTTACGGGACTCGAGGCCCGGGGAGCTGTTTTTT; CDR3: CAIRLRDSRPGELFF
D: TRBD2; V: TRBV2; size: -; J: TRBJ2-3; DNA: TGTGCCAGCAGTGAAACCCGGACTAGCGGGGGTTCAGATACGCAGTATTTT; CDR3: CASSETRTSGGSDTQYF
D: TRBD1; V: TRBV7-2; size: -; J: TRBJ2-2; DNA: TGTGCCAGCAGCTTACAGACAGGGGGCCCCGGGGAGCTGTTTTTT; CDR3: CASSLQTGGPGELFF
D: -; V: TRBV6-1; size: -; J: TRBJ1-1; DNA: TGTGCCAGCAGTGAAGACAGGGTGAGGCCTGAAGCTTTCTTT; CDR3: CASSEDRVRPEAFF
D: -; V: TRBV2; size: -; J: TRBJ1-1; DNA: TGTGCCAGCAGTGAACGAAACCCCCACGGGGAGGGCACTGAAGCTTTCTTT; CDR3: CASSERNPHGEGTEAFF
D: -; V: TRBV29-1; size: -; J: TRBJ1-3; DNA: TGCAGCGTTGCCGCCCAGTCTGGAAACACCATATATTTT; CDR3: CSVAAQSGNTIYF
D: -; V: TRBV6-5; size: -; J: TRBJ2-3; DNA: TGTGCCAGCAGTTTTGTGGCAACCGGCACAGATACGCAGTATTTT; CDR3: CASSFVATGTDTQYF
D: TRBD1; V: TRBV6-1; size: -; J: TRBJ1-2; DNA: TGTGCCAGCAGGAAGGCCGGGACAGGGGATGGCTACACCTTC; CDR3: CASRKAGTGDGYTF
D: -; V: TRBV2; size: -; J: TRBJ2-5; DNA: TGTGCCAGCAGTCCTTTGCCCGGAGAGACCCAGTACTTC; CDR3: CASSPLPGETQYF
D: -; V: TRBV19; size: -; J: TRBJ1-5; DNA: TGTGCCAGTAGTATGTACCTGACTGCGAATCAGCCCCAGCATTTT; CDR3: CASSMYLTANQPQHF
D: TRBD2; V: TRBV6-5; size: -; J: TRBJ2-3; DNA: TGTGCCAGCAGTTTAGCGGGGGGAGCCACAGATACGCAGTATTTT; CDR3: CASSLAGGATDTQYF
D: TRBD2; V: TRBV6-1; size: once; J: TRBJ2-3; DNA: TGTGCCAGCAGTGCCGGACTAGCGGGGGGGCGAGATACGCAGTATTTT; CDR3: CASSAGLAGGRDTQYF
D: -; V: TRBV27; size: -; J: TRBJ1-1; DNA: TGTGCCAGCAGGAGCTCAGGGGATACTGAAGCTTTCTTT; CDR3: CASRSSGDTEAFF
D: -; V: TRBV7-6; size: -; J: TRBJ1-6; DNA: TGTGCCAGCAGCAAGTACTCAGCGGGATCAAGGGATTCACCCCTCCACTTT; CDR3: CASSKYSAGSRDSPLHF
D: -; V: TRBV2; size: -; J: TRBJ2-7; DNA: TGTGCCAGCAGGACGGGTGGGGAGCAGTACTTC; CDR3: CASRTGGEQYF
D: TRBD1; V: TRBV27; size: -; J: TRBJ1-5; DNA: TGTGCCAGCGCGGACAGGGGAGGCGATCAGCCCCAGCATTTT; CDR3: CASADRGGDQPQHF
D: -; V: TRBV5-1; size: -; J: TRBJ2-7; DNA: TGCGCCAGCAGATTAGACAGGTCCTCCTACGAGCAGTACTTC; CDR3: CASRLDRSSYEQYF
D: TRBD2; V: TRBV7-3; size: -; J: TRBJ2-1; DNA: TGTGCCAGCAGCTTCCCCTCGACTAGCGGAAACAATGAGCAGTTCTTC; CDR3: CASSFPSTSGNNEQFF
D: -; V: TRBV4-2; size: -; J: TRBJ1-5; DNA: TGTGCCAGCAGCCAAGATCTTTCGGGGGGCGGCCGTCAGCCCCAGCATTTT; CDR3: CASSQDLSGGGRQPQHF
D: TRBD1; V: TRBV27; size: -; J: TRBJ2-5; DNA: TGTGCCAGCAGTCCCTCGACAGGGTCGGGGGAGACCCAGTACTTC; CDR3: CASSPSTGSGETQYF
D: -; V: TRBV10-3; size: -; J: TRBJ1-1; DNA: TGTGCCATCAGTGAGTCCGGACAGCATGAAGCTTTCTTT; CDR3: CAISESGQHEAFF
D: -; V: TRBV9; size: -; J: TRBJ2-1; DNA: TGTGCCAGCAGCCCGGAGGGGGGGCCCAACAATGAGCAGTTCTTC; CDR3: CASSPEGGPNNEQFF